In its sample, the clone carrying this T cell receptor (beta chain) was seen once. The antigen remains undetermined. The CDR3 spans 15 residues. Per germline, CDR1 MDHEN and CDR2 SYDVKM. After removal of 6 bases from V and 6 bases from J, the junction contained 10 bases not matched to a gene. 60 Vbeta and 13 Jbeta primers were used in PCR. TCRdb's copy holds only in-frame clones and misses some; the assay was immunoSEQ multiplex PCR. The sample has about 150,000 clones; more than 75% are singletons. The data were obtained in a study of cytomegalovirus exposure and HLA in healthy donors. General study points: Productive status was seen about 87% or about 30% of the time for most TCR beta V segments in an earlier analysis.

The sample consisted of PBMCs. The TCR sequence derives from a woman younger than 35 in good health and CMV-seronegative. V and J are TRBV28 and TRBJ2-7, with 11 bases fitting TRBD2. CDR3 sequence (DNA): TGTGCCAGCAGCCTCGAACTAGCGGGAGCTCGCGAGCAGTACTTC. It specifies CASSLELAGAREQYF.